This T cell receptor beta chain came from a study of human thymus T cells. Study-level results: Thymic and blood repertoires appeared to show biased V and J gene usage. Thymic repertoires overlap heavily among unrelated individuals, related research has reported.

A word on this clone: Its antigen is currently unknown.

Profiling relied on immunoSEQ multiplex PCR, and the TCRdb table lists in-frame clones only, not all of them. In the table there are 100,000 to 150,000 clones, around 95% of which are singletons. This CDR3 contains 12 residues. Germline V gene lookup returns CDR1 SGHNT and CDR2 YYREEE (reference sequence). V dropped 4 bases and J dropped 8 bases, with 12 bases sitting between them. The study used thymus tissue resected during corrective heart surgery. Healthy Finnish infants undergoing corrective surgery for congenital heart defects were used as donors. The sequence was collected from a boy under two years old with a congenital heart defect but otherwise immunologically healthy. The rearrangement uses TRBV5-4 and TRBJ1-2; D is undetermined. Sequenced sample: thymus tissue. The chain's CDR3 is CASSPSPGGYTF. CDR3 DNA: TGTGCCAGCAGCCCTTCCCCGGGGGGCTACACCTTC.